One sample yielded the 3 T cell receptor beta chains listed below, sequenced in a study of blood T cell repertoires in COVID-19. The protocol was immunoSEQ multiplex PCR, while the TCRdb copy is restricted to in-frame clones and leaves out a portion. The table lists around 100,000 clones, under 85% of them singletons. Source material: peripheral blood. The receptors come from a human donor in a cohort sampled during active COVID-19.

The chain employs TRBV6-6 and TRBJ1-4; D might be TRBD1 (5 bases). The germline gives CDR1 MNHNY, CDR2 SVGAGI (reference sequence). This CDR3 has 15 residues. V lost 5 bases and J lost 0, with 10 bases in between. CDR3 sequence (DNA): TGTGCCAGCAGTCAACAGGCTACAACTAATGAAAAACTGTTTTTT. This codes for CASSQQATTNEKLFF.

This clone is a singleton in its sample. This chain connects TRBV18 to TRBJ2-7; 7 positions agree with TRBD1. The junction had 2 bases not matched to a gene; V was cut back by 3 bases and J by 3 bases. Germline V gives CDR1 KGHSH, CDR2 LQKENI. The CDR3 has 13 residues. CDR3 protein: CASSPGQYYEQYF. The CDR3 DNA follows: TGTGCCAGCTCACCGGGACAGTACTACGAGCAGTACTTC.

The genes are TRBV27 and TRBJ2-7, with D maybe TRBD2 (6 bases). This CDR3 has 17 amino acids. Germline V CDR1 and CDR2: MNHEY, SMNVEV (reference sequence). Trimming took off 5 bases at V and 2 bases at J, with 22 bases between the two ends. CDR3 residues: CASSRSIASVTTYEQYF. Written as DNA, the CDR3 is TGTGCCAGCAGTCGCTCAATTGCTAGCGTCACCACCTACGAGCAGTACTTC.